One and the same sample provided the 20 T cell receptor beta chains below, sequenced in a study of control samples from healthy donors and cancer patients. Using immunoSEQ multiplex PCR, the repertoire was profiled, and TCRdb retains in-frame clones only, with some absent. The sample holds 40,000 to 60,000 clones, 85% to 90% seen once. Sequencing used PBMCs. All receptors come from a man in his forties or fifties with head and neck cancer.

CDR3: CASTELAGGPVNEQFF. Written as DNA, the CDR3 is TGTGCCAGCACCGAACTAGCGGGGGGGCCTGTGAATGAGCAGTTCTTC. The V gene is TRBV7-2, the J gene TRBJ2-1; TRBD2 aligns across 13 bases. The V segment lost 7 bases and the J segment 7 bases; nucleotides outside the gene matches: 10. There are 16 residues in the CDR3. Germline CDR1 SGHTA, CDR2 FQGNSA.

This chain links TRBV19 with TRBJ1-1; 9 bases align to TRBD1. CDR3 length: 14 residues. Per the germline V gene, CDR1 is LNHDA and CDR2 is SQIVND (reference sequence). J was trimmed by 10 bases and V by 6 bases; bases with no gene match: 12. The CDR3 coding sequence is TGTGCCAGTAGCCCACAGGGGGCGGACTTGAGAGCTTTCTTT. Amino acid sequence: CASSPQGADLRAFF.

The genes are TRBV19 and TRBJ2-3, with D tentatively TRBD2 (5 bases). The CDR3 contains 14 residues. From germline, CDR1 is LNHDA and CDR2 SQIVND (reference sequence). V was trimmed by 1 base and J by 4 bases, leaving 9 bases between them. Here the CDR3 DNA reads TGTGCCAGTAGTATAGTCGCTAGCTCAGATACGCAGTATTTT. As protein: CASSIVASSDTQYF.

The J gene is TRBJ1-6, the V gene TRBV6-1, with 9 nucleotides matching TRBD1. There are 14 residues in the CDR3. With 2 bases clipped from V and 14 bases from J, the junction kept 7 bases outside the gene matches. Germline CDR1 and CDR2: MNHNS and SASEGT. CDR3 region: CASSEMGQGTTLHF. As DNA, the CDR3 is TGTGCCAGCAGTGAAATGGGACAGGGAACAACCCTCCACTTT.

The chain has TRBV5-1 and TRBJ2-5; D not resolved. The germline V gene has CDR1 SGHRS and CDR2 YFSETQ. CDR3 size: 13 residues. Trimming took off 0 bases at V and 2 bases at J, with 5 bases between the two ends. CDR3 bases: TGCGCCAGCAGCTTGGGATCACAAGAGACCCAGTACTTC. Protein sequence: CASSLGSQETQYF.

The rearrangement links TRBV15 to TRBJ2-2; 8 bases line up with TRBD2. The germline gives CDR1 LNHNV, CDR2 YYDKDF (reference sequence). The CDR3 totals 17 residues. The V and J ends lost 3 bases and 6 bases, in that order; junction bases with no gene match: 12. The CDR3 nucleotides are TGTGCCACCAGCAGCCCCCGGGGACTAGTAGGGGCCGGGGAGCTGTTTTTT. The encoded protein is CATSSPRGLVGAGELFF.

The chain is built from TRBV7-9 and TRBJ2-1, with TRBD2 matching 11 bases. Germline loops: CDR1 SEHNR, CDR2 FQNEAQ (reference sequence). This CDR3 is 16 amino acids long. The V segment lost 5 bases and the J segment 5 bases; nucleotides outside the gene matches: 8. CDR3 bases: TGTGCCAGCAGCCCCTCGACTAGCGGGATCGACAATGAGCAGTTCTTC. It is translated as CASSPSTSGIDNEQFF.

This clone appeared once. V and J are TRBV5-1 and TRBJ2-1, with 8 bases that match TRBD2. V lost 4 bases, J lost 6 bases, and 6 bases stayed unmatched. The CDR3 contains 14 residues. CDR1 SGHRS and CDR2 YFSETQ come from the germline V gene. The DNA for the CDR3 is TGCGCCAGCAGCAAGGGACTAGAAGGCAATGAGCAGTTCTTC. Amino acid sequence: CASSKGLEGNEQFF.

The chain joins TRBV7-8 to TRBJ2-1; D could derive from TRBD1 or TRBD2 (6 bases each). CDR1 and CDR2 (germline): SGHVS, FQNEAQ. Deletions cut 7 bases from V and 5 bases from J, with 21 bases between. CDR3 length equals 16 residues. CDR3 sequence: CASTASEGQPNNEQFF. The CDR3, as DNA: TGTGCCAGCACCGCATCGGAGGGACAACCCAACAATGAGCAGTTCTTC.

This chain uses TRBV28 with TRBJ1-5, with D perhaps TRBD1 (6 bases). Germline loops: CDR1 MDHEN, CDR2 SYDVKM. Trimming took off 5 bases at V and 5 bases at J, with 13 bases between the two ends. The CDR3 loop spans 14 amino acids. Here the CDR3 reads CASSPTGGYQPQHF. The CDR3 region has the DNA TGTGCCAGCAGTCCGACAGGTGGTTATCAGCCCCAGCATTTT.

This clone was found once. The chain combines TRBV4-1 with TRBJ2-1, with 8 bases identical to TRBD2. V shed 0 bases, J shed 1 base, and the junction held 2 bases outside the gene matches. This CDR3 has 16 residues. Germline CDR1 and CDR2: MGHRA and YSYEKL. CDR3 DNA sequence: TGCGCCAGCAGCCAAGACGGGACTAGGTCCTACAATGAGCAGTTCTTC. Translated: CASSQDGTRSYNEQFF.

J is TRBJ1-4 and V is TRBV18; 10 bases match TRBD1. CDR1 is KGHSH, CDR2 LQKENI, per germline. The CDR3 has 15 residues. Trimming cost V 1 base and J 5 bases; bases outside gene matches: 1. The DNA for the CDR3 is TGTGCCAGCTCACCACGGGACAGGGGAAATGAAAAACTGTTTTTT. Translated: CASSPRDRGNEKLFF.

The V gene is TRBV6-5, the J gene TRBJ2-2; 8 bases fit TRBD1. Germline V gene lookup returns CDR1 MNHEY and CDR2 SVGAGI. The junction had 11 bases not matched to a gene; V was cut back by 8 bases and J by 6 bases. The CDR3 loop spans 15 amino acids. In nucleotides, the CDR3 is TGTGCCAGCCGCCGGACAGGGCAGGGGGCCGGGGAGCTGTTTTTT. Translated: CASRRTGQGAGELFF.

V gene TRBV5-1 combines with J gene TRBJ2-7; D is unclear. In germline, CDR1 is SGHRS, CDR2 YFSETQ. Trimming stripped 1 base from V and 3 bases from J, with 11 bases between. The CDR3 is 14 amino acids. The CDR3 spells CASSLRATNYEQYF. The CDR3 coding sequence is TGCGCCAGCAGCTTGAGGGCCACCAACTACGAGCAGTACTTC.

The chain employs TRBV5-1 and TRBJ2-3, with D tentatively TRBD2 (5 bases). The CDR3 contains 14 residues. Germline V CDR1 and CDR2: SGHRS, YFSETQ. V lost 0 bases to trimming and J lost 3 bases, with 8 bases between them. The CDR3, as DNA: TGCGCCAGCAGCTTGGCTCTAGCTACAGATACGCAGTATTTT. The encoded protein is CASSLALATDTQYF.

J is TRBJ2-1 and V is TRBV12-5, with TRBD2 matching 11 bases. This CDR3 comprises 15 residues. The trim removed 5 bases at V and 15 bases at J, leaving 15 bases unmatched. Per the germline V gene, CDR1 is LGHNT and CDR2 is FRNRAP. The CDR3 region has the DNA TGTGCTAGTGGTACACCGGGACTAGCGGCAGCTTTGAGGTTCTTC. Translating it yields CASGTPGLAAALRFF.

The rearrangement joins TRBV2 to TRBJ2-7; weak D call: TRBD1 (7 bases). Deletions cut 6 bases from V and 0 bases from J, with 15 bases between. The CDR3 spans 15 residues. Germline lookup yields CDR1 SNHLY and CDR2 FYNNEI. For the CDR3, the DNA is TGTGCCAGCAGGGGGGGACAGACCAGCTCCTACGAGCAGTACTTC. Translating gives CASRGGQTSSYEQYF.

The rearrangement links TRBV10-2 to TRBJ1-5, with TRBD1 as a possible D gene (5 bases). V lost 2 bases and J 4 bases, leaving 9 bases between the germline ends. There are 14 residues in the CDR3. The germline V gene encodes CDR1 WSHSY and CDR2 SAAADI. CDR3 amino acids: CASSELAGNQPQHF. CDR3 nucleotides: TGCGCCAGCAGTGAGCTGGCAGGGAATCAGCCCCAGCATTTT.

The chain links TRBV7-8 to TRBJ2-7, with D hard to call. The CDR3 loop spans 13 amino acids. Germline-derived CDR1 and CDR2 are SGHVS and FQNEAQ. V lost 1 base and J lost 4, with 8 bases in between. The CDR3 loop reads CASSLDTLYEQYF. In DNA form, the CDR3 reads TGTGCCAGCAGCTTAGACACCCTATACGAGCAGTACTTC.

The rearrangement joins TRBV21-1 to TRBJ2-7; whether TRBD1, the table's D call, matches the DNA was not checked. TRBV21-1 is a pseudogene locus. This CDR3 has 14 residues. The CDR3 loop is CASSGRDRRYEQYF. The CDR3, as DNA: TGTGCCAGCAGCGGACGGGACAGGAGATACGAGCAGTACTTC.